Following are 24 T cell receptor beta chains from one sample sequenced in a study of blood T cells in healthy people across ages. The second PCR ran about 6 to 11 cycles with a sample-barcoded 5' primer and J-beta primers. TCRdb re-called the 5' RACE reads through MiXCR, storing one row per CDR3 protein. The repertoire holds about 640,000 distinct CDR3 sequences, approximately 30% seen once, with around 16% in the top ten. Sequencing used blood. All receptors come from a woman over 75 in good health.

This chain connects TRBV7-2 to TRBJ2-3, with D hard to call. CDR1 is SGHTA and CDR2 is FQGNSA in the germline V gene. V lost 0 bases and J lost 0, with 10 bases in between. The CDR3 contains 16 residues. The CDR3 DNA reads as TGTGCCAGCAGCTTAGCTGGGGTCCTTAGCACAGATACGCAGTATTTT. Residues: CASSLAGVLSTDTQYF.

This clonotype has only a few counts. The rearrangement joins TRBV20-1 to TRBJ2-1, with TRBD2 identical over 7 bases. With V trimmed by 5 bases and J by 14 bases, 9 bases remained unmatched. There are 11 residues in the CDR3. Germline values: CDR1 DFQATT, CDR2 SNEGSKA (reference sequence). This CDR3 is CSASGTTGEFF. In DNA, the CDR3 is TGCAGTGCTTCAGGGACTACGGGGGAGTTCTTC.

There are many counts of this clonotype. The gene calls are TRBV20-1 and TRBJ2-7; no firm D call. CDR1 is DFQATT and CDR2 is SNEGSKA in the germline V gene (reference sequence). CDR3 length: 12 amino acids. Trimming cost V 2 bases and J 3 bases, with 8 bases left between them. The CDR3 is CSARKGNYEQYF. The CDR3 DNA is TGCAGTGCTAGAAAGGGCAACTACGAGCAGTACTTC.

Comment on this clonotype: A single base separates this from a much larger clone, so it may be a read error. The chain links TRBV11-1 to TRBJ2-5, with 11 positions matching TRBD1. Germline V lookup: CDR1 SGHAT, CDR2 FQDESV (reference sequence). The CDR3 contains 16 residues. V was pared by 5 bases and J by 11 bases, with 16 bases of the junction left unmatched. CDR3 region: CASSPGQGAGENEQYF. The DNA for the CDR3 is TGTGCCAGCAGCCCCGGACAGGGGGCTGGCGAAAATGAGCAGTACTTC.

Points on this clonotype: This may be a read error, as it is one base from a much larger clone. The genes are TRBV15 and TRBJ1-1; D ambiguous. Germline V gives CDR1 LNHNV, CDR2 YYDKDF (reference sequence). CDR3 length: 15 residues. The CDR3 here is CATGSHRVANTEAFF. The CDR3 DNA reads TGTGCCACCGGCAGTCACCGGGTTGCGAACACTGAAGCTTTCTTT.

This clonotype was detected only a few times. With a much larger clone just one base away, this may be a read error. The chain carries TRBV7-7 and TRBJ2-1; TRBD2 agrees at 8 bases. V lost 5 bases, J lost 6 bases, and 12 bases stayed unmatched. This CDR3 is 16 amino acids long. Germline V gene data show CDR1 as SSHAT and CDR2 as FNYEAQ (reference sequence). The CDR3 DNA is TGTGCCAGCAGCCCTATAGCCGGGAGGGAAAGCAATGAGCAGTTCTTC. It specifies CASSPIAGRESNEQFF.

This clonotype was seen more than once but under ten times. The chain recombines TRBV20-1 with TRBJ1-1; D gene ambiguous. In germline, CDR1 is DFQATT, CDR2 SNEGSKA (reference sequence). This CDR3 has 11 amino acids. V was trimmed by 7 bases and J by 6 bases, leaving 12 bases between them. CDR3 sequence reads: CSGNGLAEAFF. CDR3 bases: TGCAGTGGTAACGGTTTGGCTGAAGCTTTCTTT.

With respect to this clonotype: One base away lies a much larger clone, so this may be a sequencing read error. The chain joins TRBV5-1 to TRBJ2-5; perhaps TRBD1 as D (6 bases). The CDR3 has 14 amino acids. Germline CDR1 reads SGHRS; CDR2 reads YFSETQ. The V end was cut by 4 bases, the J end by 0 bases, with 10 bases between. Here the CDR3 DNA reads TGCGCCAGCAGCATCGGACAGTACCAAGAGACCCAGTACTTC. Amino acid sequence: CASSIGQYQETQYF.

This clonotype was seen only a few times. This chain uses TRBV29-1 with TRBJ2-2, with TRBD1 identical over 10 bases. Germline CDR1 and CDR2: SQVTM and ANQGSEA. The V segment lost 3 bases and the J segment 6 bases; nucleotides outside the gene matches: 4. This CDR3 spans 14 amino acids. In DNA, the CDR3 is TGCAGCGTTGATTGGGACAGGGGCGCCGGGGAGCTGTTTTTT. This translates into CSVDWDRGAGELFF.

This clonotype was counted a few times. This clone may be a read error of a much larger clone one base away. V and J are TRBV25-1 and TRBJ1-1; no definite D call. The germline V and J ends were trimmed by 5 bases and 4 bases, with 14 bases remaining between them. Germline V lookup: CDR1 MGHDK, CDR2 SYGVNS. The CDR3 is 14 residues long. The CDR3 sequence is CASSPGRGFTEAFF. CDR3 bases: TGTGCCAGCAGTCCTGGACGGGGATTCACTGAAGCTTTCTTT.

The chain recombines TRBV7-6 with TRBJ2-1, with 8 bases matching TRBD2. V trimming: 6 bases; J trimming: 9 bases; junction bases outside the gene matches: 10. Germline lookup yields CDR1 SGHVS and CDR2 FNYEAQ. The CDR3 contains 14 residues. The CDR3 loop reads CASSLGGAGGEQFF. Here the CDR3 DNA reads TGTGCCAGCAGTCTCGGTGGGGCGGGGGGTGAGCAGTTCTTC.

This clonotype showed up many times. The CDR3 DNA reads as TGTGCCATCCAGACAGGGCACGAGCAGTACTTC. Protein: CAIQTGHEQYF. V gene TRBV10-3 combines with J gene TRBJ2-7; 7 positions match TRBD1. The length of the CDR3 is 11 residues. V lost 8 bases, J lost 5 bases, and 3 bases stayed unmatched. Germline CDR1 ENHRY, CDR2 SYGVKD.

As concerns this clonotype: The conserved phenylalanine or tryptophan is not found at the CDR3 terminus, so this likely reflects a read error. The chain joins TRBV7-9 to TRBJ2-4; unclear D gene. The CDR3 runs to 15 residues. Germline CDR1 is SEHNR and CDR2 is FQNEAQ (reference sequence). Trimming removed 5 bases at V and 13 bases at J, with 24 bases between. CDR3 sequence (DNA): TGTGCCAGCAGCCTCGGTCTCGGCTCCTACAATGAGCAGTACCTC. Its protein is CASSLGLGSYNEQYL.

At least ten counts were recorded for this clonotype. J is TRBJ2-7 and V is TRBV7-6; D tentatively reads TRBD1 or TRBD2 (6 bases each). In germline, CDR1 is SGHVS, CDR2 FNYEAQ. The V end lost 5 bases, the J end lost 0 bases, and 17 bases lay between the germline ends. There are 16 residues in the CDR3. CDR3 sequence: CASSLGPSGASYEQYF. CDR3 coding DNA: TGTGCCAGCAGCCTTGGGCCCTCGGGGGCCTCCTACGAGCAGTACTTC.

This clonotype was recorded a few times. This chain uses TRBV6-6 with TRBJ1-2; a weak D match, TRBD1 (6 bases). Germline lookup yields CDR1 MNHNY and CDR2 SVGAGI (reference sequence). The CDR3 length is 12 residues. Trimming took off 5 bases at V and 3 bases at J, with 7 bases between the two ends. CDR3 region: CASSTGYYGYTF. CDR3 DNA sequence: TGTGCCAGCAGTACAGGGTACTATGGCTACACCTTC.

This clonotype was seen only a few times. This chain links TRBV15 with TRBJ1-1, with TRBD1 matching 8 bases. Trimming at V came to 1 base and at J to 13 bases, leaving 14 bases not matched to a gene. This CDR3 contains 15 residues. Germline lookup yields CDR1 LNHNV and CDR2 YYDKDF (reference sequence). CDR3 coding DNA: TGTGCCACCAGCAGAGTTTATCCAGGGGGCTCAGATATTTTCTTT. Translated: CATSRVYPGGSDIFF.

This clonotype has ten or more counts. The chain joins TRBV7-2 to TRBJ1-2; 8 bases match TRBD1. CDR3 length: 14 residues. The V gene's germline CDR1 is SGHTA and CDR2 FQGNSA. V shed 5 bases and J 7 bases; nucleotides not matched to a gene: 9. The DNA of the CDR3 is TGTGCCAGCAGCCCCATGGACAGGGAACGTGGCTACACCTTC. Translated, it gives CASSPMDRERGYTF.

This clonotype was seen at least ten times. V usage is TRBV10-3 and J usage is TRBJ2-5; 10 nucleotides align to TRBD2. Germline V gene lookup returns CDR1 ENHRY and CDR2 SYGVKD. V gave up 5 bases and J gave up 0 bases; unmatched junction bases: 3. This CDR3 region has 15 residues. The CDR3 DNA is TGTGCCATCAGTCCGGGACTAGCGAACCAAGAGACCCAGTACTTC. Translating gives CAISPGLANQETQYF.

This clonotype was seen repeatedly, ten times or more. This chain joins TRBV7-2 and TRBJ2-3, with 11 bases matching TRBD2. Germline-derived CDR1 and CDR2 are SGHTA and FQGNSA. With V trimmed by 6 bases and J by 0 bases, 8 bases remained unmatched. The CDR3 runs to 17 residues. The chain's CDR3 is CASRLAGGYYSTDTQYF. The CDR3 nucleotides are TGTGCCAGCAGGCTAGCGGGGGGTTACTATAGCACAGATACGCAGTATTTT.

This clonotype was picked up many times. The chain combines TRBV20-1 with TRBJ2-3; D perhaps matches TRBD2 (5 bases). V was cut by 1 base and J by 1 base, with 9 bases left in between. The CDR3 runs 14 residues. The germline CDR1 and CDR2 sequences are DFQATT and SNEGSKA (reference sequence). In DNA form, the CDR3 reads TGCAGTGCTAGAGGGACTCATGGCACAGATACGCAGTATTTT. The encoded protein is CSARGTHGTDTQYF.

With respect to this clonotype: This clone may be a read error of a much larger clone one base away. The J gene is TRBJ2-7, the V gene TRBV7-2; no firm D call. Germline V gene data show CDR1 as SGHTA and CDR2 as FQGNSA. The CDR3 sequence is 15 residues long. V shed 4 bases and J shed 7 bases, with 20 bases lying between them. Here the CDR3 DNA reads TGTGCCAGCAGCTATGGGTTTCGCCCCTACAATGAGCAGTACTTC. It translates to CASSYGFRPYNEQYF.

The chain links TRBV7-2 to TRBJ1-1, with 7 bases identical to TRBD1. J lost 4 bases, V lost 5 bases, and 7 bases had no gene match. Germline V gene data show CDR1 as SGHTA and CDR2 as FQGNSA. The CDR3 covers 14 residues. The CDR3 region has the DNA TGTGCCAGCAGCCGGTACAGGGGAGCCACTGAAGCTTTCTTT. Encoded protein: CASSRYRGATEAFF.

As regards this clonotype: A much bigger clone sits one base away, suggesting this may be a read error. The chain is built from TRBV20-1 and TRBJ2-3, with D tentatively TRBD1 or TRBD2 (6 bases each). The CDR3 consists of 15 residues. Trimming took off 3 bases at V and 2 bases at J, with 15 bases between the two ends. The germline gives CDR1 DFQATT, CDR2 SNEGSKA (reference sequence). The CDR3 DNA follows: TGCAGTGCTAGTCCCGGAGGGGGAGACACAGATACGCAGTATTTT. Its translation: CSASPGGGDTDTQYF.

Of note for this clonotype: Possible read error: a much larger clone is one base away. The V and J genes are TRBV20-1 and TRBJ1-2; no reliable D call. CDR3 length: 13 amino acids. Germline CDR1 DFQATT, CDR2 SNEGSKA (reference sequence). The CDR3 region is CSARSGTLYGHTF. CDR3 coding DNA: TGCAGTGCTAGATCGGGCACCCTCTATGGCCACACCTTC.